This T cell receptor beta chain stems from a study of T-cell reconstitution after alpha-beta-depleted transplantation in children. Study-wide results and limits: Day-60 TCRbeta diversity that was high in some patients was derived from surviving recipient T cells and thymic progenitors. At the one-year point after transplant, T-cell counts and TCRbeta diversity were found to come mostly from T cells that had been newly produced.

Unique molecular identifiers were incorporated during preparation of the TCRbeta library. MiXCR, run by TCRdb on the PCR reads, gives a single entry per CDR3 protein. The sample contains nearly 200,000 distinct CDR3 sequences, just under 6.5% of which appear only once. The CDR3 has 14 residues. Germline assignment: CDR1 KGHSH and CDR2 LQKENI. The V and J ends lost 3 bases and 10 bases respectively, with 16 bases between them. This clonotype has at least ten counts. Its target is unknown. The chain combines TRBV18 with TRBJ2-1; D is uncertain. The origin of this receptor is a girl less than two years old with combined immunodeficiency, due to receive a stem cell transplant. The sequences come from PBMCs, collected before TCRalphabeta/CD19-depleted stem cell transplant. The CDR3 DNA reads TGTGCCAGCTCACCCCGCAACCTCAGCAGCGAGCAGTTCTTC. Translating it yields CASSPRNLSSEQFF.